Listed below are T cell receptor beta chains from one sample, sequenced in a study of tumor-infiltrating lymphocytes in localized non-small cell lung cancer. This table comes from immunoSEQ multiplex PCR, and its TCRdb copy is limited to in-frame clones, with some not included. The data contain fewer than 20,000 clones, roughly 78% of them seen just once; the ten biggest clones take up around a tenth. The specimen was lung tumor tissue. These receptors all stem from a human donor with non-small cell lung cancer. Both conserved end residues are trimmed from each CDR3. Clone size, where shown, is once, few, many, or a class for clones that have expanded.

v_call: TRBV11-2
j_call: TRBJ1-2
clone_size: few
cdr3_aa: ASSYGVGTGYGYT

v_call: TRBV19
j_call: TRBJ1-3
clone_size: NA
cdr3_aa: ASRPDAGNTIY

v_call: TRBV6-5
j_call: TRBJ2-1
clone_size: NA
cdr3_aa: ASSYWTSGEGNEQF

v_call: TRBV5-6
j_call: TRBJ1-1
clone_size: few
cdr3_aa: ASSLASTEAF

v_call: TRBV6-1
j_call: TRBJ2-7
clone_size: once
cdr3_aa: ASSLTSGGSYEQY

v_call: TRBV5-6
j_call: TRBJ2-7
clone_size: once
cdr3_aa: ASSRDPTGTYEQY

v_call: TRBV7-2
j_call: TRBJ2-2
clone_size: NA
cdr3_aa: ASSSGGGVATGELF

v_call: TRBV7-9
j_call: TRBJ2-1
clone_size: NA
cdr3_aa: ASSPDPPYNEQF

v_call: TRBV28
j_call: TRBJ1-2
clone_size: NA
cdr3_aa: ASSSLGEINYGYT

v_call: TRBV7-9
j_call: TRBJ2-5
clone_size: NA
cdr3_aa: ASSLVETQY

v_call: TRBV6-5
j_call: TRBJ1-3
clone_size: medium-sized
cdr3_aa: ASTNGDSGNTIY

v_call: TRBV7-6
j_call: TRBJ2-5
clone_size: once
cdr3_aa: ASSSPRGFGEETQY

v_call: TRBV14
j_call: TRBJ2-7
clone_size: once
cdr3_aa: ASSQVTRGGYEQY

v_call: TRBV18
j_call: TRBJ1-1
clone_size: few
cdr3_aa: ASSPKVSLTEAF

v_call: TRBV19
j_call: TRBJ2-7
clone_size: few
cdr3_aa: ASSIMQYEQY

v_call: TRBV12-5
j_call: TRBJ2-7
clone_size: NA
cdr3_aa: ASGLGQAYEQY

v_call: TRBV6-5
j_call: TRBJ2-1
clone_size: NA
cdr3_aa: ASRAGASVNEQF

v_call: TRBV5-6
j_call: TRBJ2-3
clone_size: NA
cdr3_aa: ASSPGTGLPDTQY

v_call: TRBV11-3
j_call: TRBJ2-5
clone_size: NA
cdr3_aa: ASSLGLAGVVGETQY

v_call: TRBV27
j_call: TRBJ2-7
clone_size: NA
cdr3_aa: ASTGQGAGEQY